These T cell receptor beta chains were read from a single sample in a study of blood T cell repertoires in COVID-19. TCRdb keeps only in-frame clones here, not all; method: immunoSEQ multiplex PCR. The table shows 70,000 to 90,000 clones, with over 80% occurring only once. Sequencing was performed on peripheral blood. Receptors were obtained from a human donor in a cohort sampled during active COVID-19. CDR3s include the opening cysteine and the closing phenylalanine or tryptophan. The D gene is left open where the match is weak. For some rows the clone size is stated as once, few or many, or as a class when expanded; others skip it.

j_call: TRBJ2-7; d_call: NA; v_call: TRBV19; clone_size: few; cdr3_aa: CASKRGLDGSYEQYF; cdr3_nt: TGTGCCAGTAAAAGGGGACTGGACGGGTCCTACGAGCAGTACTTC
j_call: TRBJ2-5; d_call: TRBD2; v_call: TRBV7-8; clone_size: once; cdr3_aa: CASSPRTSGGAGETQYF; cdr3_nt: TGTGCCAGCAGCCCCCGAACTAGCGGGGGGGCCGGGGAGACCCAGTACTTC
j_call: TRBJ2-7; d_call: NA; v_call: TRBV10-2; clone_size: NA; cdr3_aa: CASSIQGAPYEQYF; cdr3_nt: TGCGCCAGCAGCATACAGGGCGCCCCCTACGAGCAGTACTTC
j_call: TRBJ1-2; d_call: NA; v_call: TRBV2; clone_size: NA; cdr3_aa: CASSDMEEGGYGYTF; cdr3_nt: TGTGCCAGCAGTGATATGGAGGAGGGTGGGTATGGCTACACCTTC
j_call: TRBJ1-1; d_call: NA; v_call: TRBV11-2; clone_size: NA; cdr3_aa: CASSTRLNTEAFF; cdr3_nt: TGTGCCAGCAGCACGCGCCTGAACACTGAAGCTTTCTTT
j_call: TRBJ1-4; d_call: NA; v_call: TRBV5-6; clone_size: few; cdr3_aa: CASSFGHRGEKLFF; cdr3_nt: TGTGCCAGCAGCTTCGGACACCGAGGAGAAAAACTGTTTTTT
j_call: TRBJ1-5; d_call: NA; v_call: TRBV20-1; clone_size: NA; cdr3_aa: CSASFYEDQPQHF; cdr3_nt: TGCAGTGCTAGTTTCTACGAAGATCAGCCCCAGCATTTT
j_call: TRBJ2-3; d_call: TRBD1; v_call: TRBV30; clone_size: NA; cdr3_aa: CAWSIGGIVTDTQYF; cdr3_nt: TGTGCCTGGAGTATAGGGGGCATTGTCACAGATACGCAGTATTTT
j_call: TRBJ2-7; d_call: TRBD2; v_call: TRBV18; clone_size: NA; cdr3_aa: CASSPQRASGDEQYF; cdr3_nt: TGTGCCAGCTCACCACAGAGGGCCAGCGGGGACGAGCAGTACTTC
j_call: TRBJ2-5; d_call: TRBD1; v_call: TRBV2; clone_size: few; cdr3_aa: CASSAGQGETQYF; cdr3_nt: TGTGCCAGCAGTGCGGGACAGGGGGAGACCCAGTACTTC
j_call: TRBJ2-1; d_call: TRBD1; v_call: TRBV2; clone_size: NA; cdr3_aa: CASIVMQGAHEQFF; cdr3_nt: TGTGCCAGCATCGTGATGCAGGGGGCCCACGAGCAGTTCTTC
j_call: TRBJ2-3; d_call: TRBD2; v_call: TRBV7-2; clone_size: NA; cdr3_aa: CASSRGLAGGTADTQYF; cdr3_nt: TGTGCCAGCAGCCGGGGACTAGCGGGGGGGACGGCAGATACGCAGTATTTT
j_call: TRBJ1-2; d_call: NA; v_call: TRBV10-3; clone_size: NA; cdr3_aa: CAISDDSDLPYRGDGYTF; cdr3_nt: TGTGCCATCAGTGATGACTCAGATTTGCCTTATCGGGGGGATGGCTACACCTTC
j_call: TRBJ2-7; d_call: NA; v_call: TRBV7-2; clone_size: NA; cdr3_aa: CASSPGLGPYEQYF; cdr3_nt: TGTGCCAGCAGCCCAGGACTGGGCCCCTACGAGCAGTACTTC
j_call: TRBJ1-1; d_call: TRBD1; v_call: TRBV30; clone_size: NA; cdr3_aa: CAWLYRDRGSYTEAFF; cdr3_nt: TGTGCCTGGTTATACCGGGACAGGGGATCGTACACTGAAGCTTTCTTT
j_call: TRBJ1-5; d_call: TRBD1; v_call: TRBV27; clone_size: NA; cdr3_aa: CASSRGQGQSNQPQHF; cdr3_nt: TGTGCCAGCAGTCGGGGACAGGGACAAAGCAATCAGCCCCAGCATTTT
j_call: TRBJ2-5; d_call: NA; v_call: TRBV28; clone_size: few; cdr3_aa: CASSPRWAGETQYF; cdr3_nt: TGTGCCAGCAGCCCCCGGTGGGCGGGTGAGACCCAGTACTTC
j_call: TRBJ2-5; d_call: TRBD1; v_call: TRBV19; clone_size: few; cdr3_aa: CASSIVGADRGKAIQETQYF; cdr3_nt: TGTGCCAGTAGTATAGTAGGGGCTGACAGGGGGAAAGCCATTCAAGAGACCCAGTACTTC
j_call: TRBJ2-2; d_call: TRBD2; v_call: TRBV30; clone_size: few; cdr3_aa: CAWRGLAGGPNTGELFF; cdr3_nt: TGTGCCTGGAGGGGACTAGCGGGGGGCCCGAACACCGGGGAGCTGTTTTTT